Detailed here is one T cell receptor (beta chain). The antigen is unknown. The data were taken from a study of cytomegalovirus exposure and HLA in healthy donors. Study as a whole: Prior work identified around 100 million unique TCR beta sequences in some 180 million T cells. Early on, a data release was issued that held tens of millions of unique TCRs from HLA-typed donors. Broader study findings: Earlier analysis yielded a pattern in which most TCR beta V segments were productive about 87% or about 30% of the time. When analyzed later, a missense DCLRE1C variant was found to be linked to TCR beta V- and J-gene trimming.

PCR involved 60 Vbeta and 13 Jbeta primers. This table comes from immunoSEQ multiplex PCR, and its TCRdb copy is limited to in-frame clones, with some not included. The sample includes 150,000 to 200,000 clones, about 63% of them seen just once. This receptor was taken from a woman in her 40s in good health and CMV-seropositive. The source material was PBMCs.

The CDR3, as DNA: TGTGCCAGCAGTCTCGGGACAGGCCTTGGTGAGCAGTTCTTC. Translating it yields CASSLGTGLGEQFF. The gene calls are TRBV2 and TRBJ2-1; TRBD1 matches at 8 bases. V dropped 5 bases and J dropped 9; count of bases not matched to a gene: 9. The CDR3 totals 14 residues. Per the germline V gene, CDR1 is SNHLY and CDR2 is FYNNEI.